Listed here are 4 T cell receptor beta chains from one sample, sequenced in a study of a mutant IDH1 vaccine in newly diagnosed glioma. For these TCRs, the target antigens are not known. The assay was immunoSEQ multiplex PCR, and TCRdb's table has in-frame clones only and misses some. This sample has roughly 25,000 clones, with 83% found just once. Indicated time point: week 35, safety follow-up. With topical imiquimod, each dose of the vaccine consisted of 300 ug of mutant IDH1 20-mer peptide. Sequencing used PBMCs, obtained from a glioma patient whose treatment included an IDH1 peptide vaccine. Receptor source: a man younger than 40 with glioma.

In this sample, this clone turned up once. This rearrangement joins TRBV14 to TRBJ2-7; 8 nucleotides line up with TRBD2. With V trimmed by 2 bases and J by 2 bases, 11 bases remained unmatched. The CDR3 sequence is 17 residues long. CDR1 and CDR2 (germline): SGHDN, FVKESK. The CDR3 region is CASSQTYAGGKPYEQYF. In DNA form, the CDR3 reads TGTGCCAGCAGCCAAACTTACGCGGGGGGAAAACCCTACGAGCAGTACTTC.

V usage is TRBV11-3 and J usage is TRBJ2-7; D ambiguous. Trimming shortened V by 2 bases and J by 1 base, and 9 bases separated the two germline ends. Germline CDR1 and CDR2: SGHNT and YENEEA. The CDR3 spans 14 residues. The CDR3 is CASSLNSNSYEQYF. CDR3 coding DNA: TGTGCCAGCAGCTTAAACAGCAATTCCTACGAGCAGTACTTC.

CDR3 coding DNA: TGTGCCAGCAGTTCGTCCGGAGCCGCTCTAGGCCATTTT. Translated: CASSSSGAALGHF. The V and J genes are TRBV6-6 and TRBJ1-5; the D is unclear. Germline V lookup: CDR1 MNHNY, CDR2 SVGAGI (reference sequence). The V end lost 4 bases, the J end lost 16 bases, and 20 bases lay between the germline ends. CDR3 length: 13 residues.

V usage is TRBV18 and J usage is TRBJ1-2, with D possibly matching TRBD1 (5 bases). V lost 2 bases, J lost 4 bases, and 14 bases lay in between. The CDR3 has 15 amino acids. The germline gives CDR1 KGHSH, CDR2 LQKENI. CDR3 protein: CASSPGGGRGYGYTF. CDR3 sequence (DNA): TGTGCCAGCTCACCAGGTGGGGGACGAGGCTATGGCTACACCTTC.